This entry is about one TCR beta chain. Repertoires were generated with immunoSEQ multiplex PCR, while TCRdb's copy carries only in-frame clones and drops some. The table records 1.5 million to 2.5 million clones, about 95% of them present only once. The data were taken from a study of shared clonotypes between healthy human individuals. This CDR3 contains 15 residues. V was clipped by 6 bases and J by 5 bases, with 16 bases between them. Germline V CDR1 and CDR2: MNHEY, SMNVEV (reference sequence). Terminally differentiated effector memory CD45RA+ cells were left out of the naive CD8 fraction, which was CD45RO-negative and positively selected for CCR7.

The origin of this receptor is a man aged 18 to 29 in good health. Sequences were obtained from naive CD8+ T cells sorted from blood. The rearrangement joins TRBV27 to TRBJ2-2, with D maybe TRBD1 (6 bases). The CDR3 reads CASRLGTPGTGELFF. The CDR3 nucleotides read TGTGCCAGCAGACTAGGGACACCCGGGACCGGGGAGCTGTTTTTT.